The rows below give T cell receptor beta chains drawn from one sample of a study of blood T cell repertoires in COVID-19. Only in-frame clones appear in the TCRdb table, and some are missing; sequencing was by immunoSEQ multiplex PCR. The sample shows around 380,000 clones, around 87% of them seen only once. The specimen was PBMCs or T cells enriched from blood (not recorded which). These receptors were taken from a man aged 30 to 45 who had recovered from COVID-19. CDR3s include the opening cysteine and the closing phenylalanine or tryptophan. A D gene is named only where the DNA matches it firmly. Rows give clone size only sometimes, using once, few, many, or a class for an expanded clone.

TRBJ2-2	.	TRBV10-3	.	TGTGCCATCAGTGAGGGGGGCGGAAACACCGGGGAGCTGTTTTTT	CAISEGGGNTGELFF
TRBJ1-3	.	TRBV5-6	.	TGTGCCAGCAGCTTGATGGAGGGGCTTAACACCATATATTTT	CASSLMEGLNTIYF
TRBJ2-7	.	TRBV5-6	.	TGTGCCAGCAGCCCACAGGGAACGTGGGAGCAGTACTTC	CASSPQGTWEQYF
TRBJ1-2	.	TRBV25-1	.	TGTGCCAGCAGTGAATTTGCCGGGAACTATGGCTACACCTTC	CASSEFAGNYGYTF
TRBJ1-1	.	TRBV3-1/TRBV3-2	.	TGTGCCAGCCGACTTCATGAGGGGAACACTGAAGCTTTCTTT	CASRLHEGNTEAFF
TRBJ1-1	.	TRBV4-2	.	TGTGCCAGCAGCCAAGAATCGGGTATTGGCACTGAAGCTTTCTTT	CASSQESGIGTEAFF
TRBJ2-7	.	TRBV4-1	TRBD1	TGCGCCAGCAGTCTTGGGACAGGGGACTCCTACGAGCAGTACTTC	CASSLGTGDSYEQYF
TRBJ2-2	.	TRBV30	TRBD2	TGTGCCTGGAGTGAGGGGACTATCAGCGGGGAGCTGTTTTTT	CAWSEGTISGELFF
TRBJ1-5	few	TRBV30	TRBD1	TGTGCCTGGAGTCGACAGGGGGCTCAGCCCCAGCATTTT	CAWSRQGAQPQHF
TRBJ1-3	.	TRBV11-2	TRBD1	TGTGCCAGCAGTCGAACGACAGGGAACTCTGGAAACACCATATATTTT	CASSRTTGNSGNTIYF
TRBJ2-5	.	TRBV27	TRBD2	TGTGCCAGCAGTTTAAAGACTAGCGGGGGGGCCAGTGTTCGAGAGACCCAGTACTTC	CASSLKTSGGASVRETQYF